This TCR beta chain was observed in a study of breast tumors, draining lymph nodes, adjacent tissues. The CDR3 extends over 14 amino acids. Germline V lookup: CDR1 SGHAT, CDR2 FQNNGV. A remark on this clonotype: The antigen is not known. A junction end diverges from the germline sequence, so it may reflect a read error.

Axillary draining lymph nodes of breast cancer patients supplied the node samples. Study outcomes and limitations: Compared with basal-like, luminal-like tumors shared significantly more repertoire with nontumor tissue. Tumors had less TCR diversity than lymph nodes, more than nontumor tissue.

One entry per CDR3 protein results from TCRdb running MiXCR on the multiplex PCR reads. The sample has 200,000 or so distinct CDR3 sequences, 31% seen once. This chain links TRBV11-2 with TRBJ1-1; D unresolved. The receptor was derived from a female donor with breast cancer. Some clones in this sample may be carry-over from other donors' samples. Sequencing used axillary lymph node tissue. The CDR3 loop is CASSLGGLNTKAFF. The CDR3 region has the DNA TGTGCCAGCAGCTTAGGAGGATTGAACACTAAAGCTTTCTTT.